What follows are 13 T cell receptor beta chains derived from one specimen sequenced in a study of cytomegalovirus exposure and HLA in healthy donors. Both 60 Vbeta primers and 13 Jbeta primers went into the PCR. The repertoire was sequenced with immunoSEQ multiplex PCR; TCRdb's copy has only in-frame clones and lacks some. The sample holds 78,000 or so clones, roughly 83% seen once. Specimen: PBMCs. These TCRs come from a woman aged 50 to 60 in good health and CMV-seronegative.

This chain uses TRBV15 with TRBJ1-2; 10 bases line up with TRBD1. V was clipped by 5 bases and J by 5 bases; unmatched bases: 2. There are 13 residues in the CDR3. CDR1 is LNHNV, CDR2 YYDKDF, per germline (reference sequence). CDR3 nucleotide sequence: TGTGCCACCAGCTCGGACAGGGGGTATGGCTACACCTTC. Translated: CATSSDRGYGYTF.

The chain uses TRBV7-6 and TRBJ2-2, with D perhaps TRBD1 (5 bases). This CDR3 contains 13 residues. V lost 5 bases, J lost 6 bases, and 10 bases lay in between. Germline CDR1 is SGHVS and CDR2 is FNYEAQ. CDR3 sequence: CASSHDRAGELFF. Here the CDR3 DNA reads TGTGCCAGCAGCCATGACAGAGCCGGGGAGCTGTTTTTT.

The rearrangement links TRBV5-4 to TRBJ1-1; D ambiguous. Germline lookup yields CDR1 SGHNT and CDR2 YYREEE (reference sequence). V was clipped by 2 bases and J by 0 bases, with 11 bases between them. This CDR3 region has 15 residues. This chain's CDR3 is CASSLEAVMNTEAFF. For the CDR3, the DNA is TGTGCCAGCAGCTTAGAGGCAGTCATGAACACTGAAGCTTTCTTT.

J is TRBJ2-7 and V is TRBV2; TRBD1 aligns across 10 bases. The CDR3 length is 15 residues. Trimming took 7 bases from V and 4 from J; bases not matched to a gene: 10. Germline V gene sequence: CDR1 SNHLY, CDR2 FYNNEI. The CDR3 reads CASTIDRGRVYEQYF. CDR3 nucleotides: TGTGCCAGCACTATCGACAGGGGGCGCGTTTACGAGCAGTACTTC.

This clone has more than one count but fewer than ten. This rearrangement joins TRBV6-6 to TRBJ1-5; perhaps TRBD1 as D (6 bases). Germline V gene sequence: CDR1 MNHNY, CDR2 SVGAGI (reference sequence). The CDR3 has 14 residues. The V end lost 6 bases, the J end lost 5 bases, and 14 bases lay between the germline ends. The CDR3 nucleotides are TGTGCCAGCAGCGGCTTAGGGGGGGATCAGCCCCAGCATTTT. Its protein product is CASSGLGGDQPQHF.

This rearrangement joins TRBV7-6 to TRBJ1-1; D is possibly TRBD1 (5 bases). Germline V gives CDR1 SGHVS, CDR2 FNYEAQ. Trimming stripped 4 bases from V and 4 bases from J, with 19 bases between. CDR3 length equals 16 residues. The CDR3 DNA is TGTGCCAGCAGCTACGGGCCTTGGGGCCCGGGCACTGAAGCTTTCTTT. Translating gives CASSYGPWGPGTEAFF.

The CDR3 DNA reads as TGTGCCAGCAGCTCGGGACTAGCGGGGGTCGAAGAGCAGTTCTTC. As protein: CASSSGLAGVEEQFF. The chain carries TRBV11-3 and TRBJ2-1; 14 bases agree with TRBD2. The CDR3 has 15 amino acids. Germline CDR1 SGHNT, CDR2 YENEEA. V was pared by 4 bases and J by 10 bases, with 6 bases of the junction left unmatched.

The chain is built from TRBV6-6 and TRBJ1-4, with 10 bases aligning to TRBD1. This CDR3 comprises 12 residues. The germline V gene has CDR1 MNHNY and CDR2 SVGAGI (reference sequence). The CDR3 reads CVSRDRGEKLFF. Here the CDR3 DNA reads TGTGTGAGCCGGGACAGGGGTGAAAAACTGTTTTTT.

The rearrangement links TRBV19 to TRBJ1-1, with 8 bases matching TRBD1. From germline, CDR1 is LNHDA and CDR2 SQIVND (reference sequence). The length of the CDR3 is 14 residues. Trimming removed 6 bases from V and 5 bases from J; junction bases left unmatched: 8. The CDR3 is CASSPGGGGTEAFF. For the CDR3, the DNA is TGTGCCAGTAGCCCAGGGGGCGGAGGGACTGAAGCTTTCTTT.

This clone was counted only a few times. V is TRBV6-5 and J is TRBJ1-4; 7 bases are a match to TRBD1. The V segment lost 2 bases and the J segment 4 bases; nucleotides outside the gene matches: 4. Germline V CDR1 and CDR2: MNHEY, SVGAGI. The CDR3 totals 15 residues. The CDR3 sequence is CASSYTGQFNEKLFF. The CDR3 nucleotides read TGTGCCAGCAGTTACACGGGACAGTTTAATGAAAAACTGTTTTTT.

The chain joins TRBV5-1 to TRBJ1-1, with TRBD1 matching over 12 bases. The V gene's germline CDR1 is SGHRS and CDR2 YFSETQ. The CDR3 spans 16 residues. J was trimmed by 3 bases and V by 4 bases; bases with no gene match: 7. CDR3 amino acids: CASSPGTGGEYTEAFF. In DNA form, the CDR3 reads TGCGCCAGCAGCCCTGGGACAGGGGGCGAGTACACTGAAGCTTTCTTT. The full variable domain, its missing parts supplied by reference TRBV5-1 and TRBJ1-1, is KAGVTQTPRYLIKTRGQQVTLSCSPISGHRSVSWYQQTPGQGLQFLFEYFSETQRNKGNFPGRFSGRQFSNSRSEMNVSTLELGDSALYLCASSPGTGGEYTEAFFGQGTRLTVV.

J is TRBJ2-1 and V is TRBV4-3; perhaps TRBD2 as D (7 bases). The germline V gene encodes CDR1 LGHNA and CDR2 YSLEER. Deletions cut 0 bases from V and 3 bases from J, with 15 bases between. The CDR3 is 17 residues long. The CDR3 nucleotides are TGCGCCAGCAGCCAAGATTCAAGGGGGGGCTTCTACAATGAGCAGTTCTTC. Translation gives CASSQDSRGGFYNEQFF.

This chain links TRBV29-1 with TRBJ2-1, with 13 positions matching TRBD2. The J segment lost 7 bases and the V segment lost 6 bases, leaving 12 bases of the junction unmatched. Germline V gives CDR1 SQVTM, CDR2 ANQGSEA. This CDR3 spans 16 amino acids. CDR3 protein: CSVAGTSGTAFNEQFF. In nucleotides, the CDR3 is TGCAGCGTGGCCGGGACTAGCGGGACGGCCTTTAATGAGCAGTTCTTC.